Presented here are 23 T cell receptor beta chains from one specimen sequenced in a study of blood T cell repertoires in COVID-19. The protocol was immunoSEQ multiplex PCR, while the TCRdb copy is restricted to in-frame clones and leaves out a portion. The table records approximately 91,000 clones, 75% to 85% of them present only once. Source material: peripheral blood. The receptors originated from a human donor in a cohort sampled during active COVID-19.

The V call is TRBV6-5, the J call TRBJ2-7; the D is unclear. Germline CDR1 and CDR2: MNHEY and SVGAGI. The V end was cut by 7 bases, the J end by 4 bases, with 11 bases between. The CDR3 covers 12 residues. The DNA of the CDR3 is TGTGCCAGCACTGGGTCGGAGTACGAGCAGTACTTC. Amino acid sequence: CASTGSEYEQYF.

The genes are TRBV5-1 and TRBJ2-7, with D tentatively TRBD2 (6 bases). Germline lookup yields CDR1 SGHRS and CDR2 YFSETQ. The V end lost 4 bases, the J end lost 3 bases, and 11 bases lay between the germline ends. This CDR3 contains 13 residues. CDR3 sequence reads: CASSAGGSYEQYF. CDR3 coding DNA: TGCGCCAGCAGCGCCGGAGGGAGCTACGAGCAGTACTTC.

This chain uses TRBV29-1 with TRBJ2-6; D possibly corresponds to TRBD2 (6 bases). The length of the CDR3 is 15 residues. Trimming shortened V by 7 bases and J by 2 bases, and 15 bases separated the two germline ends. CDR1 is SQVTM, CDR2 ANQGSEA, per germline. The CDR3: CSAAAPGAGANVLTF. CDR3 nucleotides: TGCAGCGCCGCCGCCCCGGGAGCTGGGGCCAACGTCCTGACTTTC.

This chain joins TRBV11-2 and TRBJ2-5; TRBD2 is a possible D gene (6 bases). Per germline, CDR1 SGHAT and CDR2 FQNNGV. The CDR3 extends over 15 amino acids. The V end was cut by 5 bases, the J end by 4 bases, with 17 bases between. CDR3 amino acids: CASSQRASARETQYF. The DNA for the CDR3 is TGTGCCAGCAGCCAGAGGGCTAGCGCTCGAGAGACCCAGTACTTC. The full variable domain, completed using reference TRBV11-2 and TRBJ2-5, is EAGVAQSPRYKIIEKRQSVAFWCNPISGHATLYWYQQILGQGPKLLIQFQNNGVVDDSQLPKDRFSAERLKGVDSTLKIQPAKLEDSAVYLCASSQRASARETQYFGPGTRLLVL.

This chain joins TRBV12-5 and TRBJ2-7, with D possibly matching TRBD1 (6 bases). Germline assignment: CDR1 LGHNT and CDR2 FRNRAP. The V end lost 6 bases, the J end lost 4 bases, and 19 bases lay between the germline ends. The CDR3 is 15 amino acids. The CDR3 region has the DNA TGTGCTAGTGGCCTTCCCCGACAGGTTGGATACGAGCAGTACTTC. The encoded protein is CASGLPRQVGYEQYF.

This clone was detected once. CDR3 DNA: TGTGCCAGCAGTTTAGGGGGGAGAGGAGTGTACGAGCAGTACTTC. The encoded protein is CASSLGGRGVYEQYF. This sequence joins TRBV28 and TRBJ2-7; maybe TRBD2 (6 bases). Germline CDR1 reads MDHEN; CDR2 reads SYDVKM. The V gene lost 2 bases and the J gene lost 4 bases, with 15 bases spanning the gap. The CDR3 contains 15 residues.

The chain uses TRBV10-3 and TRBJ1-1; 9 positions match TRBD1. This CDR3 has 13 residues. Trimming took 4 bases from V and 9 from J; bases not matched to a gene: 6. CDR1 and CDR2 (germline): ENHRY, SYGVKD. CDR3 DNA: TGTGCCATCAGTGCGGGACAGGGTGAGAAAGCTTTCTTT. The encoded protein is CAISAGQGEKAFF.

In this sample, this clone turned up a few times. In DNA form, the CDR3 reads TGTGCCAGCAGCCTTGACACTGAAGCTTTCTTT. It yields the protein CASSLDTEAFF. V and J are TRBV5-6 and TRBJ1-1; D is unclear. Germline loops: CDR1 SGHDT, CDR2 YYEEEE. This CDR3 contains 11 residues. Trimming removed 4 bases at V and 3 bases at J, with 4 bases between.

The CDR3 DNA is TGTGCCAGCAGTGAGCAGCGGGGTGAAAAACTGTTTTTT. It codes for CASSEQRGEKLFF. This chain connects TRBV6-1 to TRBJ1-4; D is ambiguous. Germline CDR1 and CDR2: MNHNS and SASEGT. V lost 3 bases and J lost 7, with 9 bases in between. This CDR3 is 13 amino acids long.

The chain is built from TRBV5-1 and TRBJ2-7, with 7 bases fitting TRBD1. The CDR3 totals 14 residues. Germline V gene sequence: CDR1 SGHRS, CDR2 YFSETQ. J lost 4 bases, V lost 0 bases, and 4 bases had no gene match. The CDR3 coding sequence is TGCGCCAGCAGCTTGGCGGGACAGCCTTACGAGCAGTACTTC. Its protein is CASSLAGQPYEQYF. Complete variable domain (other parts from reference TRBV5-1 and TRBJ2-7): KAGVTQTPRYLIKTRGQQVTLSCSPISGHRSVSWYQQTPGQGLQFLFEYFSETQRNKGNFPGRFSGRQFSNSRSEMNVSTLELGDSALYLCASSLAGQPYEQYFGPGTRLTVT.

This clone was found once. Here the CDR3 reads CASSHPNQGASEQYF. DNA of the CDR3: TGTGCCAGCAGCCACCCCAACCAGGGGGCTAGCGAGCAGTACTTC. V and J are TRBV5-4 and TRBJ2-7; the match to TRBD1 covers 8 bases. CDR1 and CDR2 from the germline V gene are SGHNT and YYREEE (reference sequence). The CDR3 is made up of 15 amino acids. Trimming at V came to 4 bases and at J to 6 bases, leaving 12 bases not matched to a gene.

The chain carries TRBV10-3 and TRBJ2-7, with 11 bases identical to TRBD1. The CDR3 has 15 residues. V gave up 8 bases and J gave up 5 bases; unmatched junction bases: 11. Looked up from germline, CDR1 is ENHRY and CDR2 is SYGVKD. CDR3 sequence: CAIRAGTGGGHEQYF. The CDR3 DNA reads as TGTGCCATCCGGGCTGGGACAGGGGGTGGCCACGAGCAGTACTTC.

This clone has only one observation. J is TRBJ2-7 and V is TRBV6-5; 8 bases line up with TRBD1. V shed 0 bases, J shed 5 bases, and the junction held 6 bases outside the gene matches. The CDR3 is 15 amino acids. From germline, CDR1 is MNHEY and CDR2 SVGAGI. The CDR3 protein is CASSYSAGGRNEQYF. DNA of the CDR3: TGTGCCAGCAGTTACTCCGCAGGGGGCAGGAACGAGCAGTACTTC.

The rearrangement uses TRBV27 and TRBJ2-7; D not certain. This CDR3 has 13 amino acids. Looked up from germline, CDR1 is MNHEY and CDR2 is SMNVEV (reference sequence). The germline V and J ends were trimmed by 4 bases and 6 bases, with 13 bases remaining between them. For the CDR3, the DNA is TGTGCCAGCAGTTCAGTGTTCCTAGGCGAGCAGTACTTC. Protein: CASSSVFLGEQYF.

In DNA, the CDR3 is TGCGCCAGCAGCCCGCGAGTACCCACCTCTGGAGTCCACCCTGAAGCTTTCTTT. As protein: CASSPRVPTSGVHPEAFF. The chain joins TRBV5-1 to TRBJ1-1; the D is unclear. This CDR3 spans 18 amino acids. CDR1 and CDR2 (germline): SGHRS, YFSETQ. V dropped 4 bases and J dropped 6 bases, with 28 bases sitting between them.

This chain uses TRBV19 with TRBJ2-1; 13 positions match TRBD2. The germline V gene encodes CDR1 LNHDA and CDR2 SQIVND (reference sequence). V dropped 4 bases and J dropped 7; count of bases not matched to a gene: 4. There are 15 residues in the CDR3. Here the CDR3 reads CASSTRTSGSNEQFF. The CDR3 nucleotides read TGTGCCAGTAGTACCCGGACTAGCGGGAGTAATGAGCAGTTCTTC.

The rearrangement links TRBV5-1 to TRBJ1-1, with 9 bases identical to TRBD1. The germline V gene has CDR1 SGHRS and CDR2 YFSETQ. The CDR3 totals 14 residues. The J segment lost 4 bases and the V segment lost 5 bases, leaving 6 bases of the junction unmatched. The CDR3 loop is CASSQMTGGTEAFF. The CDR3 DNA reads TGCGCCAGCAGTCAGATGACAGGGGGCACTGAAGCTTTCTTT.

The chain has TRBV24-1 and TRBJ2-7; 7 nucleotides line up with TRBD1. Trimming removed 9 bases from V and 5 bases from J; junction bases left unmatched: 12. The CDR3 is 14 amino acids. The germline CDR1 and CDR2 sequences are KGHDR and SFDVKD. The CDR3 loop reads CATPGLWTGDEQYF. The CDR3 DNA is TGTGCCACCCCAGGTCTTTGGACAGGAGACGAGCAGTACTTC.

The rearrangement links TRBV29-1 to TRBJ2-7; TRBD2 matches 9 bases. CDR3 size: 17 residues. CDR1 is SQVTM, CDR2 ANQGSEA, per germline. The junction had 12 bases not matched to a gene; V was cut back by 3 bases and J by 0 bases. CDR3 in amino acids: CSVEGPAGGLSSYEQYF. CDR3 sequence (DNA): TGCAGCGTTGAGGGCCCAGCGGGAGGCCTCAGCTCCTACGAGCAGTACTTC.

The genes are TRBV5-6 and TRBJ1-6; no clear D. The CDR3 contains 14 residues. CDR1 and CDR2 from the germline V gene are SGHDT and YYEEEE. Trimming removed 3 bases from V and 8 bases from J, with 12 bases in between. CDR3 loop: CASSYREWDSPLHF. DNA for the CDR3: TGTGCCAGCAGCTACCGGGAGTGGGATTCACCCCTCCACTTT.

This clone was found once. The chain uses TRBV11-2 and TRBJ2-5; possibly TRBD2 for D (6 bases). The germline gives CDR1 SGHAT, CDR2 FQNNGV. The V and J ends lost 1 base and 2 bases respectively, with 11 bases between them. There are 15 residues in the CDR3. CDR3 DNA: TGTGCCAGCAGCTTAGCCGGAGGAGGGCAAGAGACCCAGTACTTC. It encodes CASSLAGGGQETQYF.

This chain links TRBV10-3 with TRBJ2-7; D not resolved. The CDR3 loop spans 15 amino acids. The V end lost 0 bases, the J end lost 6 bases, and 15 bases lay between the germline ends. The germline CDR1 and CDR2 sequences are ENHRY and SYGVKD. The CDR3 region has the DNA TGTGCCATCAGTGAGTCGAAGGTCGATACGGGCGAGCAGTACTTC. As protein: CAISESKVDTGEQYF.

This chain connects TRBV11-2 to TRBJ1-2, with 7 bases identical to TRBD1. Germline V CDR1 and CDR2: SGHAT, FQNNGV. The CDR3 totals 15 residues. The V gene end was trimmed by 5 bases and the J gene end by 4 bases; junction bases not matched to a gene: 10. The DNA of the CDR3 is TGTGCCAGCAGCCCAACCCGACAGGGAAGCTATGGCTACACCTTC. Its protein product is CASSPTRQGSYGYTF. The full variable domain, in which reference TRBV11-2 and TRBJ1-2 provide the parts outside the CDR3, is EAGVAQSPRYKIIEKRQSVAFWCNPISGHATLYWYQQILGQGPKLLIQFQNNGVVDDSQLPKDRFSAERLKGVDSTLKIQPAKLEDSAVYLCASSPTRQGSYGYTFGSGTRLTVV.